Below, 2 T cell receptor beta chains from the same sample are listed, as sequenced in a study of Graves' ophthalmopathy and Graves' hyperthyroidism. Researchers took RNA transcripts and amplified TCR beta CDR3 regions from them. The library came from an HTBI-primed first-round RT-PCR and a second-round multiplex PCR. TCRdb ran MiXCR on the multiplex PCR reads and lists one entry per CDR3 protein. The sample includes about 1.2 million distinct CDR3 sequences, less than 45% seen only once; the top ten take around 10%. The sequencing sample was made of peripheral blood or thyroid tissue (not recorded which). The source is an adult man with Graves' hyperthyroidism.

A remark on this clonotype: This clone may be a read error of a much larger clone one base away. The V call is TRBV7-9, the J call TRBJ1-4; D not resolved. The germline CDR1 and CDR2 sequences are SEHNR and FQNEAQ (reference sequence). The CDR3 loop spans 15 amino acids. In DNA, the CDR3 is TGTGCCGGCAGCTACAGCCTTTGGGGAGATGAAAAACTGTTTTTT. Translated, it gives CAGSYSLWGDEKLFF.

This clonotype was picked up many times. J is TRBJ2-5 and V is TRBV7-9; a weak D match, TRBD1 (5 bases). V was shortened by 2 bases and J by 13 bases, with 17 bases between the two germline ends. Germline assignment: CDR1 SEHNR and CDR2 FQNEAQ (reference sequence). The CDR3 contains 13 residues. The CDR3 spells CASSLRTISERYF. Here the CDR3 DNA reads TGTGCCAGCAGCTTACGGACAATAAGCGAACGGTACTTC.